Given below is one T cell receptor (beta chain) in context. Its antigen is unknown. The data were taken from a study of radiotherapy plus CTLA-4 blockade in lung cancer. In the study overall: For 15% to 20% of patients, objective responses occurred, and approximately 31% had disease control.

Regarding the study as a whole: Reportedly, early blood T cell clone dynamics best predicted response, with interferon-beta.

Some clones are missing from TCRdb's copy, which holds only in-frame ones; the method was immunoSEQ multiplex PCR. In the table there are 35,000 to 45,000 clones, 70% to 80% of which are singletons. This CDR3 contains 14 residues. Germline CDR1 and CDR2: MDHEN and SYDVKM. The V and J ends lost 0 bases and 9 bases, in that order; junction bases with no gene match: 7. The starting material was peripheral blood, obtained from a patient treated with radiotherapy plus ipilimumab. This TCR was sampled from a human donor with non-small cell lung cancer whose response to radiotherapy plus ipilimumab could not be evaluated. The chain links TRBV28 to TRBJ2-5; TRBD2 matches at 7 bases. CDR3 in amino acids: CASSLWAGSGAQYF. In DNA, the CDR3 is TGTGCCAGCAGTTTATGGGCCGGCAGCGGGGCCCAGTACTTC.